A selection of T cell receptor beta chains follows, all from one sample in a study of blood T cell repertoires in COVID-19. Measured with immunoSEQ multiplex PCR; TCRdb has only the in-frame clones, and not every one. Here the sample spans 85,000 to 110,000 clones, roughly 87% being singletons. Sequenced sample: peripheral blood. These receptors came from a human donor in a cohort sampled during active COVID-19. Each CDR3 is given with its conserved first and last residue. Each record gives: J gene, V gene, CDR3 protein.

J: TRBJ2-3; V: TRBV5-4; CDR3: CASTKPPGGISTDTQYF
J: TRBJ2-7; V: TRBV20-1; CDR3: CSAETRDEQYF
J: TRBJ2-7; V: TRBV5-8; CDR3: CASSLVVSGRSSYEQYF
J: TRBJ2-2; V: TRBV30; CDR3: CAWSLSTGVTGELFF
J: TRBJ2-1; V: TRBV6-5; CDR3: CASRVAGANNEQFF
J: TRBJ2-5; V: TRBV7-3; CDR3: CASSRQNQETQYF
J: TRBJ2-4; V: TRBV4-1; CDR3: CASSQGQGPLVAKNIQYF
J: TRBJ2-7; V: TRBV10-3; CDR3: CAISELTSGSGEQYF
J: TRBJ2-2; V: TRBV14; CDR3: CASSQAIGLAGGGTGELFF
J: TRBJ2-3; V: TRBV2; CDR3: CASRKLAGGSTDTQYF
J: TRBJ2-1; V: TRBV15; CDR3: CATSGTSGGDYNEQFF
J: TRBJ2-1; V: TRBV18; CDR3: CASSPRAGGSYNEQFF
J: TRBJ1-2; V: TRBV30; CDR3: CAGDGQDNYGYTF
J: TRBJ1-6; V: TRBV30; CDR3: CAWSVGGGSSPLHF
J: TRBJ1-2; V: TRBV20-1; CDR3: CSASGRDGYTF